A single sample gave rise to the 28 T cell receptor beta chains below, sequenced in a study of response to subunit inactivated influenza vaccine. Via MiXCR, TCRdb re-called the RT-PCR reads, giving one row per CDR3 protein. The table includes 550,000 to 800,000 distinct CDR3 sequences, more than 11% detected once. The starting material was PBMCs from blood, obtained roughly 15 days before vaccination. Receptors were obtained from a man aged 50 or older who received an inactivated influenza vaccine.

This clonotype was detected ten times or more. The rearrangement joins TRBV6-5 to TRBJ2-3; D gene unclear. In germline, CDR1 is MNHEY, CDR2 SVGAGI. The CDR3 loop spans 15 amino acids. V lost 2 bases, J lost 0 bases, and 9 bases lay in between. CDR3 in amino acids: CASSYRAASTDTQYF. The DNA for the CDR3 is TGTGCCAGCAGTTACAGGGCGGCTAGCACAGATACGCAGTATTTT.

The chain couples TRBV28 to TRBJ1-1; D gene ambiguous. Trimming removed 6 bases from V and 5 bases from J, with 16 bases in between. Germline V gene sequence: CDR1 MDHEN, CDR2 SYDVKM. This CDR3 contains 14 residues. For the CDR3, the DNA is TGTGCCAGCAGCACACCGGGGATTTCTACTGAAGCTTTCTTT. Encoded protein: CASSTPGISTEAFF.

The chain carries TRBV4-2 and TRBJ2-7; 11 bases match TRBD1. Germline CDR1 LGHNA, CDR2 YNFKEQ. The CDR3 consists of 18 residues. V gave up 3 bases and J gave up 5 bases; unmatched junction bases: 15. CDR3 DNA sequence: TGTGCCAGCAGCCAGGTCTCCCTGCGGACAGGGGGCAAGCACGAGCAGTACTTC. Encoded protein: CASSQVSLRTGGKHEQYF.

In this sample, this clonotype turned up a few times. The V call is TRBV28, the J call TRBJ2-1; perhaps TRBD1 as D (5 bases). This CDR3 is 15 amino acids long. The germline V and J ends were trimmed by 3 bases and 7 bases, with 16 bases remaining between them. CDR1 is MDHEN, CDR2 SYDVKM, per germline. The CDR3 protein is CASSFWGRTLNEQFF. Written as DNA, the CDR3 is TGTGCCAGCAGTTTTTGGGGCAGGACACTGAATGAGCAGTTCTTC.

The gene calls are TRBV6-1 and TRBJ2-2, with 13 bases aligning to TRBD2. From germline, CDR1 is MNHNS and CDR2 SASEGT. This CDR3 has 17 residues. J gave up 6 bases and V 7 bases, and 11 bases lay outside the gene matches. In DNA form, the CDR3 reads TGTGCCAGCACCAGCACCTCGGGACTAGCGGGATCCGGGGAGCTGTTTTTT. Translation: CASTSTSGLAGSGELFF.

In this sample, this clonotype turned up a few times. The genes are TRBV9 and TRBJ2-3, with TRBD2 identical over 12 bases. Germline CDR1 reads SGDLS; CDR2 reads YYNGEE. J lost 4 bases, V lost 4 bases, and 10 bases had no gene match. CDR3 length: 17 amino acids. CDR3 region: CASSLRPSGRASDTQYF. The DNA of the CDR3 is TGTGCCAGCAGCTTACGCCCTAGCGGGAGGGCCTCAGATACGCAGTATTTT.

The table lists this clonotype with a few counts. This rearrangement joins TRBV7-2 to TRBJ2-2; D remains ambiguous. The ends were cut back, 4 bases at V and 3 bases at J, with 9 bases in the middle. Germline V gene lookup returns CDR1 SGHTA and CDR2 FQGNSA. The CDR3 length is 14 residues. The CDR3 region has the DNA TGTGCCAGCAGCTCCCAGACGCACACCGGGGAGCTGTTTTTT. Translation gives CASSSQTHTGELFF. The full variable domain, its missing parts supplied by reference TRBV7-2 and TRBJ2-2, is GAGVSQSPSNKVTEKGKDVELRCDPISGHTALYWYRQSLGQGLEFLIYFQGNSAPDKSGLPSDRFSAERTGGSVSTLTIQRTQQEDSAVYLCASSSQTHTGELFFGEGSRLTVL.

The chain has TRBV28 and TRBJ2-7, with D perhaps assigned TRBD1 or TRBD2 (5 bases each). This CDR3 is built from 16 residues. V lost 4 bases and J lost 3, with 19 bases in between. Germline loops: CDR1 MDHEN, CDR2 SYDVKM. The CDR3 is CASSSADSGQGYEQYF. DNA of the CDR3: TGTGCCAGCAGTTCAGCTGACAGCGGACAAGGCTACGAGCAGTACTTC.

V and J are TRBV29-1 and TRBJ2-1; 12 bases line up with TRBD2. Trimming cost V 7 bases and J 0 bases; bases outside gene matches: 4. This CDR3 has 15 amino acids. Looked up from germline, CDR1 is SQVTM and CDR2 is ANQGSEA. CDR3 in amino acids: CSAGLAGSSYNEQFF. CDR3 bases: TGCAGCGCTGGACTAGCGGGGAGCTCCTACAATGAGCAGTTCTTC.

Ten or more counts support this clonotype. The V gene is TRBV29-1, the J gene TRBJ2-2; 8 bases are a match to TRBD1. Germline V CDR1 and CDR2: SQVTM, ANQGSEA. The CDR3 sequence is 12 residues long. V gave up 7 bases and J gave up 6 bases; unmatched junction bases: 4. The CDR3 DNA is TGCAGCGCGGGACAGGTCTCCGGGGAGCTGTTTTTT. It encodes CSAGQVSGELFF.

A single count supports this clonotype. The CDR3 here is CASSRGQGVSTNEKLFF. The CDR3 DNA follows: TGTGCCAGCAGCCGAGGACAGGGGGTGTCAACTAATGAAAAACTGTTTTTT. This chain links TRBV7-9 with TRBJ1-4; 10 bases line up with TRBD1. CDR1 is SEHNR and CDR2 is FQNEAQ in the germline V gene (reference sequence). CDR3 size: 17 residues. J lost 0 bases, V lost 5 bases, and 6 bases had no gene match.

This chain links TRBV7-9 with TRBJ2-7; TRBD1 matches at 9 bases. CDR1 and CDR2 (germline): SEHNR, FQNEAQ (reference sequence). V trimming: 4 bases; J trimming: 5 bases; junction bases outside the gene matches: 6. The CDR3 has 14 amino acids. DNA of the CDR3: TGTGCCAGCAGCTGGCCGGGACAGGGAAACGAGCAGTACTTC. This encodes CASSWPGQGNEQYF.

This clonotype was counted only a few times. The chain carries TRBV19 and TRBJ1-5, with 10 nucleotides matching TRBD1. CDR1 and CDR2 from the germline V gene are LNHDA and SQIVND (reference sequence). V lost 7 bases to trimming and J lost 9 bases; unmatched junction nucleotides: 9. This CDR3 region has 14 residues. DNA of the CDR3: TGTGCCAGTACCCTCGGACAGGGGGTCCGGCCCCAGCATTTT. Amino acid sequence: CASTLGQGVRPQHF.

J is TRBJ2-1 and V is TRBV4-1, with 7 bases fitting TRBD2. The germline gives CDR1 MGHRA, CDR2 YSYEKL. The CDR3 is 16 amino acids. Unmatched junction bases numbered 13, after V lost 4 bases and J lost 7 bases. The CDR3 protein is CASSRTFQRGYNEQFF. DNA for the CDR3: TGCGCCAGCAGCCGCACCTTCCAGCGGGGTTATAATGAGCAGTTCTTC.

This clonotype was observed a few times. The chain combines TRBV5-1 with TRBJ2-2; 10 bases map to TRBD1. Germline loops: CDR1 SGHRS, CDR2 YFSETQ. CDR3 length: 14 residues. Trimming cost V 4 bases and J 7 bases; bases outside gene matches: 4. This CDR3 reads CASSVGQGVGELFF. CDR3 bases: TGCGCCAGCAGCGTCGGACAGGGGGTCGGGGAGCTGTTTTTT.

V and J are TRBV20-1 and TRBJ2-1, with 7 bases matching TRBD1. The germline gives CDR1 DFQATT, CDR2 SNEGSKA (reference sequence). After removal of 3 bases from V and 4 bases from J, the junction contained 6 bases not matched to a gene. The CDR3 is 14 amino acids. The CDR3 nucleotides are TGCAGTGCTAGTCCCGGGACAGCGTACAATGAGCAGTTCTTC. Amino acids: CSASPGTAYNEQFF.

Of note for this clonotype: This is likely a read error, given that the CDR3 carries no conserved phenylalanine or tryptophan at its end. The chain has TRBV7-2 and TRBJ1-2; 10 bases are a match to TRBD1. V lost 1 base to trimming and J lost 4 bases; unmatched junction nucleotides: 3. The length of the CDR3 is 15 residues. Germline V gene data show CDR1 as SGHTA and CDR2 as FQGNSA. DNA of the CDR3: TGTGCCAGCAGCTTAGGACAGGGGGCCGGCTATGGCTACACCCTC. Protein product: CASSLGQGAGYGYTL.

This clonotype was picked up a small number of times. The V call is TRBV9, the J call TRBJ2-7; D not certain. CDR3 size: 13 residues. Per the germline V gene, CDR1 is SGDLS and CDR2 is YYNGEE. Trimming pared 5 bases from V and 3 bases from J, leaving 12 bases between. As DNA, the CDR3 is TGTGCCAGCAGTCCAAACGACGGCTACGAGCAGTACTTC. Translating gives CASSPNDGYEQYF. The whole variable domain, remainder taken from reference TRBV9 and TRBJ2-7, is DSGVTQTPKHLITATGQRVTLRCSPRSGDLSVYWYQQSLDQGLQFLIQYYNGEERAKGNILERFSAQQFPDLHSELNLSSLELGDSALYFCASSPNDGYEQYFGPGTRLTVT.

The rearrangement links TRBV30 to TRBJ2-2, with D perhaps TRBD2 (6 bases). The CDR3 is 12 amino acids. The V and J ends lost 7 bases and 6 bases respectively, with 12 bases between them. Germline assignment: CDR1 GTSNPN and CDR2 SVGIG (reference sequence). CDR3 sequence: CASRWGAGELFF. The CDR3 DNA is TGTGCCTCCCGTTGGGGGGCCGGGGAGCTGTTTTTT.

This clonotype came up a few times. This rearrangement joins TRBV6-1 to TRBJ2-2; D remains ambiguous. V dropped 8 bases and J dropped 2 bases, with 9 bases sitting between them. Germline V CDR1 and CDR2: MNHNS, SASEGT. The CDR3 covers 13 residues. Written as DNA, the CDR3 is TGTGCCAGCGAGGAGCTCAACACCGGGGAGCTGTTTTTT. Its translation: CASEELNTGELFF.

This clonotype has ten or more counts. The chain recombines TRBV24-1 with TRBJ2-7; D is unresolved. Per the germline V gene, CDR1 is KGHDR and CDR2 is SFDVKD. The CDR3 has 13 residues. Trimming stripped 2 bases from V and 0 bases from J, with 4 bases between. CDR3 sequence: CATSDSSSYEQYF. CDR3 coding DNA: TGTGCCACCAGTGATTCTAGCTCCTACGAGCAGTACTTC.

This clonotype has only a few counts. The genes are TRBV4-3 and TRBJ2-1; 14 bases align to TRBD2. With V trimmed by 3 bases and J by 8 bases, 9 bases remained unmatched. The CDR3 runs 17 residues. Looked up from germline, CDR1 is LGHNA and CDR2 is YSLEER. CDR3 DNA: TGCGCCAGCAGCCAGGCTTGGACTAGCGGGGGGAGGGATGAGCAGTTCTTC. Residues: CASSQAWTSGGRDEQFF.

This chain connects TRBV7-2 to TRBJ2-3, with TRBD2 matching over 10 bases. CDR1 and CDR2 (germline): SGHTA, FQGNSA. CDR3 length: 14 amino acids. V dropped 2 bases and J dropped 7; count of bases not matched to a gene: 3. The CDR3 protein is CASSLSGGGNTQYF. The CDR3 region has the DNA TGTGCCAGCAGCTTAAGCGGGGGGGGAAATACGCAGTATTTT.

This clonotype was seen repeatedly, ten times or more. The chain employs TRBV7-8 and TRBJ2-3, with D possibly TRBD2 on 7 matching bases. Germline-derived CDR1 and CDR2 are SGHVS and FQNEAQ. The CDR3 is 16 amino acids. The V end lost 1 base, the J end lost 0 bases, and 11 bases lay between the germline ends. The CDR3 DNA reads TGTGCCAGCAGCTTAGGGGGGGGCGCTAGCACAGATACGCAGTATTTT. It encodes CASSLGGGASTDTQYF. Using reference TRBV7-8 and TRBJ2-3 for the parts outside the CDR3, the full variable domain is GAGVSQSPRYKVAKRGQDVALRCDPISGHVSLFWYQQALGQGPEFLTYFQNEAQLDKSGLPSDRFFAERPEGSVSTLKIQRTQQEDSAVYLCASSLGGGASTDTQYFGPGTRLTVL.

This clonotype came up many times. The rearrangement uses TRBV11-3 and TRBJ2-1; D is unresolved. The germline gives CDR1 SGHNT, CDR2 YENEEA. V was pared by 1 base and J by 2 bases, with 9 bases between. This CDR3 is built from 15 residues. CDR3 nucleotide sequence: TGTGCCAGCAGCTTAGGAGGCTCCACCTACAATGAGCAGTTCTTC. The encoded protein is CASSLGGSTYNEQFF.

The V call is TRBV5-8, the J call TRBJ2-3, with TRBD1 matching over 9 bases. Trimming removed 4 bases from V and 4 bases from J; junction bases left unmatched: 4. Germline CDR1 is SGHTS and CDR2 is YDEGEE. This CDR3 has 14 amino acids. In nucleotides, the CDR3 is TGTGCCAGCAGCACGGGACAGGGTCCAGATACGCAGTATTTT. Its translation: CASSTGQGPDTQYF.

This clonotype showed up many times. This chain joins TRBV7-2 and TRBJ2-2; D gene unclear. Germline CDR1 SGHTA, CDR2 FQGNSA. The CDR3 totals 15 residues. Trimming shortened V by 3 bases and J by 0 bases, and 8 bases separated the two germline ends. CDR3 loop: CASSLTDTNTGELFF. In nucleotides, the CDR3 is TGTGCCAGCAGCTTGACCGACACGAACACCGGGGAGCTGTTTTTT.

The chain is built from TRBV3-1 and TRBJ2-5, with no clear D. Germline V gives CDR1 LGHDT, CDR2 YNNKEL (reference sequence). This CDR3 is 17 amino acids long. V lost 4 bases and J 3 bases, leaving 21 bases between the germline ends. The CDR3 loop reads CASSPTSGTLPEETQYF. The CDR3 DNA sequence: TGTGCCAGCAGCCCCACGTCGGGCACCCTCCCTGAAGAGACCCAGTACTTC.